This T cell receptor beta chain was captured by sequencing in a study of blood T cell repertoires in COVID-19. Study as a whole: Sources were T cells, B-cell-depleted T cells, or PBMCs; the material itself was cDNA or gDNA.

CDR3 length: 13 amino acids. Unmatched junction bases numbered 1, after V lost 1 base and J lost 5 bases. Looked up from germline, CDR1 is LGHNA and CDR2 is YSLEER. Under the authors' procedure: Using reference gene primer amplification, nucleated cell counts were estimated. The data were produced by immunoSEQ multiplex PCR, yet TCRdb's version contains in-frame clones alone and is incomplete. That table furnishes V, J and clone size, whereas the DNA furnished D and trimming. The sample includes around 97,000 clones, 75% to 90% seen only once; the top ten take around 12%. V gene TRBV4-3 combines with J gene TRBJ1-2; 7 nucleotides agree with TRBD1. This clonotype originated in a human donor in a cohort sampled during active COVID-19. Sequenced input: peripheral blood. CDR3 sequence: CASSQGQGYGYTF. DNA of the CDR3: TGCGCCAGCAGCCAAGGACAGGGATATGGCTACACCTTC.